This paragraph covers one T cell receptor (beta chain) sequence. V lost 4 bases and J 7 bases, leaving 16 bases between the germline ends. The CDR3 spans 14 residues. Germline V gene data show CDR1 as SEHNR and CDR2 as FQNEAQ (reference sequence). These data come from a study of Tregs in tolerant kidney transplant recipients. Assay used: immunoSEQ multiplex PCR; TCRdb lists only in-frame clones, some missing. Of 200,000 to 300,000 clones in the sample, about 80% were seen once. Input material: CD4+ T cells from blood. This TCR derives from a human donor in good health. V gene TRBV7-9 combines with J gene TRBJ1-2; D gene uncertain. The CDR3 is CASSSERTRAGYTF. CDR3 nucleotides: TGTGCCAGCAGCTCGGAACGCACAAGGGCTGGCTACACCTTC. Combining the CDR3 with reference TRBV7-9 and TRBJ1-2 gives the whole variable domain DTGVSQNPRHKITKRGQNVTFRCDPISEHNRLYWYRQTLGQGPEFLTYFQNEAQLEKSRLLSDRFSAERPKGSFSTLEIQRTEQGDSAMYLCASSSERTRAGYTFGSGTRLTVV.